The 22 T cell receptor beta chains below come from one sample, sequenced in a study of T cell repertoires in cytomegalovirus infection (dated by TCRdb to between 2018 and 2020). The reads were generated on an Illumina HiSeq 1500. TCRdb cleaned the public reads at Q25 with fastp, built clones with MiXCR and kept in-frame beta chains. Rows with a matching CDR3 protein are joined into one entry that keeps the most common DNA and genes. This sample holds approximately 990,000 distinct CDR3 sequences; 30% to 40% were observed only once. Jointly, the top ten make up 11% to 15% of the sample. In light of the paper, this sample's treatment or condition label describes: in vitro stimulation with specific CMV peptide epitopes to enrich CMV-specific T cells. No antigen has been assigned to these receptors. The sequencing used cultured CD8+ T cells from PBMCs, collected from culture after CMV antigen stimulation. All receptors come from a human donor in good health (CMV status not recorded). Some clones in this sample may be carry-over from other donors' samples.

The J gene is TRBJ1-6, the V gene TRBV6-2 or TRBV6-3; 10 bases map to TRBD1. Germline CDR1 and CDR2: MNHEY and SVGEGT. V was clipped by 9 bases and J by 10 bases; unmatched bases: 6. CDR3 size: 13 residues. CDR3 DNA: TGTGCCAGTTGGGACAGGGGATACTCACCCCTCCACTTT. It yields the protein CASWDRGYSPLHF.

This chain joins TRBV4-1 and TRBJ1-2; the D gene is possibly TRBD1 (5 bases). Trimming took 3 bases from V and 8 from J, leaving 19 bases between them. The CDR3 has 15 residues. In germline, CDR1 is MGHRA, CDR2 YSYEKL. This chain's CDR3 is CASSHRDPGAKGYTF. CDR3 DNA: TGCGCCAGCAGCCACCGGGACCCCGGCGCTAAAGGCTACACCTTC.

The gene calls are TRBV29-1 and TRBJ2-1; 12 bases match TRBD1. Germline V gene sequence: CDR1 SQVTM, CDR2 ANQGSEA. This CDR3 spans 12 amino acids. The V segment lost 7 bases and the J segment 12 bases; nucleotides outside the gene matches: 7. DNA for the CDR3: TGCAGCGCGGGACAGGGGGCGCTCGGGCAGTTCTTC. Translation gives CSAGQGALGQFF.

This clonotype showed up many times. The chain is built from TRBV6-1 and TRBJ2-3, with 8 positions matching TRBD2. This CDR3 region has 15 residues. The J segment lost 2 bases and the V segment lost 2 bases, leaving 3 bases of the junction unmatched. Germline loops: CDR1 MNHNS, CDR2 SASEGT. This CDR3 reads CASSEPGGLTDTQYF. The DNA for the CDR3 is TGTGCCAGCAGTGAACCGGGGGGGCTCACAGATACGCAGTATTTT.

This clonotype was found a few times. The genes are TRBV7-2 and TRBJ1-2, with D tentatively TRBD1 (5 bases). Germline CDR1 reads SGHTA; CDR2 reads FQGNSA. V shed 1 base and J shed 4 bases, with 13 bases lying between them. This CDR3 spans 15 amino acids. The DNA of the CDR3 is TGTGCCAGCAGCTTAGAACTGGGGGTCCTCTATGGCTACACCTTC. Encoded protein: CASSLELGVLYGYTF.

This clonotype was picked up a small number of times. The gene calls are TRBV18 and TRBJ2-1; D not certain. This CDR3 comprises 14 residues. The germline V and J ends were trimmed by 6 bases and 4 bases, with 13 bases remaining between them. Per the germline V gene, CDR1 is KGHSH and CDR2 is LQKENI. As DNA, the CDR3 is TGTGCCAGCTCCGAGGTTATATTATACAATGAGCAGTTCTTC. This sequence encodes CASSEVILYNEQFF.

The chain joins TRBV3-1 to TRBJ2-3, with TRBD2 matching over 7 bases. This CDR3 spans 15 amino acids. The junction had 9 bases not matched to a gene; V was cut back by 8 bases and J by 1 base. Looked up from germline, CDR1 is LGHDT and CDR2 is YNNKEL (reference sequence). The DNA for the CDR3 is TGTGCCAGCGTACGGGGGGAAGGCGGCACAGATACGCAGTATTTT. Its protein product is CASVRGEGGTDTQYF.

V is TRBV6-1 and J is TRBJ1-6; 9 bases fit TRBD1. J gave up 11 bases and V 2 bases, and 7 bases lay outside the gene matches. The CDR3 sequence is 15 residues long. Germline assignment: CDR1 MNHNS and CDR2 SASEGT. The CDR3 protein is CASSESPTGGPPLHF. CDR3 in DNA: TGTGCCAGCAGTGAATCCCCGACAGGGGGTCCACCCCTCCACTTT.

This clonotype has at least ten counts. The CDR3 region is CASSLGSGGGQPQHF. The CDR3 DNA is TGTGCCAGCAGCTTAGGGTCGGGGGGCGGTCAGCCCCAGCATTTT. The rearrangement uses TRBV7-6 and TRBJ1-5; D is possibly TRBD1 (6 bases). The germline V gene encodes CDR1 SGHVS and CDR2 FNYEAQ. The CDR3 is 15 residues long. The V and J ends lost 1 base and 6 bases respectively, with 13 bases between them.

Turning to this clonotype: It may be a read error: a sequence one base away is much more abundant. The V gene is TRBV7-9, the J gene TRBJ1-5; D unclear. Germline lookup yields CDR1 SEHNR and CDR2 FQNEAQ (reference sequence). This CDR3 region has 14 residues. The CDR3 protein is CANSPPGANQPQHF. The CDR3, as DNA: TGTGCCAACAGCCCTCCGGGAGCGAATCAGCCCCAGCATTTT.

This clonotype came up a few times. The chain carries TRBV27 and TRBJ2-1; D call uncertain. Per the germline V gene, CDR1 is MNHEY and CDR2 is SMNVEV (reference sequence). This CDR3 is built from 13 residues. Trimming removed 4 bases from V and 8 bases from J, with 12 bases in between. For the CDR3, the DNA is TGTGCCAGCAGTTGGAATAGCTGGGATGAGCAGTTCTTC. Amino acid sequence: CASSWNSWDEQFF.

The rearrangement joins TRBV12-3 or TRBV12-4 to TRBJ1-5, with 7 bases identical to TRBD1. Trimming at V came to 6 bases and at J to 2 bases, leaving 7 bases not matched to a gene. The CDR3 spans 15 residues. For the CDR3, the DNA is TGTGCCAGCAGGAGACAGGGTCTCGGCAATCAGCCCCAGCATTTT. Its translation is CASRRQGLGNQPQHF.

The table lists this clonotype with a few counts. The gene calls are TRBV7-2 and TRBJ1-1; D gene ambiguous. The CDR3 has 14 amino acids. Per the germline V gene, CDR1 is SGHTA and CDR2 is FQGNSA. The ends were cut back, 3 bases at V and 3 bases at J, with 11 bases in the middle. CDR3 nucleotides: TGTGCCAGCAGCTTGATTGGTAGGGACACTGAAGCTTTCTTT. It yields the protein CASSLIGRDTEAFF.

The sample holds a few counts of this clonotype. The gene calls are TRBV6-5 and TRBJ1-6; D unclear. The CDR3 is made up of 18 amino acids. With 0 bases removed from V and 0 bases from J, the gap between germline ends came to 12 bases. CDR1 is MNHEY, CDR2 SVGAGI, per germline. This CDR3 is CASSYSMDPSSYNSPLHF. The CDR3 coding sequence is TGTGCCAGCAGTTACTCGATGGACCCCAGCTCCTATAATTCACCCCTCCACTTT.

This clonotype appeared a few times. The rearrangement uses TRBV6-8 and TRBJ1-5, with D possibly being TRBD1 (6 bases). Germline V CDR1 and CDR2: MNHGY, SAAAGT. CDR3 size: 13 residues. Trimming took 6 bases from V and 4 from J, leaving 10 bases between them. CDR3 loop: CASSWTENQPQHF. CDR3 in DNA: TGTGCCAGCAGCTGGACAGAGAATCAGCCCCAGCATTTT.

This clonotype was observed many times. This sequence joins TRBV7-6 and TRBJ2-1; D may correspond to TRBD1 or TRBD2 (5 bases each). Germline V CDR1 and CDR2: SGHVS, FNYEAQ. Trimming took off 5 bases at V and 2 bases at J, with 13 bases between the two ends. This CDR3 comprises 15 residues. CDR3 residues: CASSAGAAPYNEQFF. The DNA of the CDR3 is TGTGCCAGCAGCGCCGGGGCGGCTCCCTACAATGAGCAGTTCTTC.

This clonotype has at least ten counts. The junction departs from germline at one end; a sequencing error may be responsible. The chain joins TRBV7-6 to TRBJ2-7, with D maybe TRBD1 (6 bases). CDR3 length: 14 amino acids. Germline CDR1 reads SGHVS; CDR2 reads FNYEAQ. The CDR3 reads CASSLGTGSYEQYF. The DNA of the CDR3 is TGCGCCAGCAGCCTTGGAACAGGGAGCTACGAGCAGTACTTC.

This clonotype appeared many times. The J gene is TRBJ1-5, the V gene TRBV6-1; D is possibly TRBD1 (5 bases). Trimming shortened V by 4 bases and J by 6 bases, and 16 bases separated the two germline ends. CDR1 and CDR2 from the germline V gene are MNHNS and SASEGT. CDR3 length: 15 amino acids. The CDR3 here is CASSGGDQLRQPQHF. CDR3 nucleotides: TGTGCCAGCAGTGGAGGGGACCAACTCCGTCAGCCCCAGCATTTT.

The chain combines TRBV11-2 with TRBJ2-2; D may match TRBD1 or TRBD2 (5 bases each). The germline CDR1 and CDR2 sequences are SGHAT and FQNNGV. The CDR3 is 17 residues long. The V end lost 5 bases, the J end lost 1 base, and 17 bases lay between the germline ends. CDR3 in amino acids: CASSPRGAAKNTGELFF. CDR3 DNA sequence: TGTGCCAGCAGCCCAAGAGGGGCAGCGAAGAACACCGGGGAGCTGTTTTTT.

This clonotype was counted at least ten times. CDR3 protein: CASSLERGLSTEAFF. The CDR3 DNA reads TGTGCCAGCAGTTTAGAGAGGGGGCTGAGCACTGAAGCTTTCTTT. The V and J genes are TRBV6-6 and TRBJ1-1; 7 positions agree with TRBD1. With 4 bases clipped from V and 4 bases from J, the junction kept 9 bases outside the gene matches. CDR1 MNHNY and CDR2 SVGAGI come from the germline V gene (reference sequence). This CDR3 has 15 residues.

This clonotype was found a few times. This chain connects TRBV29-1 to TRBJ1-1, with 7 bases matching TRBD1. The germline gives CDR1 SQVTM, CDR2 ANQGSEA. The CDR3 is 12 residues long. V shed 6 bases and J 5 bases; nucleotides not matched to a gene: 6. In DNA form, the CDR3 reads TGCAGCGTGGGAGGGGGCTGGACTGAAGCTTTCTTT. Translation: CSVGGGWTEAFF.

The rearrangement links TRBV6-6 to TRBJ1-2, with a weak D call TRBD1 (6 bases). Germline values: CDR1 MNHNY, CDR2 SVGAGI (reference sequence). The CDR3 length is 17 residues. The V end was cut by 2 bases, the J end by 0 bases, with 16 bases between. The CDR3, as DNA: TGTGCCAGCAGTTACCATCGCCAACAGGGAGCTAACTATGGCTACACCTTC. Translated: CASSYHRQQGANYGYTF.